This TCR beta chain was profiled in a study of CD8 T cells in ankylosing spondylitis. This CDR3 spans 14 amino acids. V lost 5 bases to trimming and J lost 7 bases, with 14 bases between them. The germline V gene has CDR1 LNHDA and CDR2 SQIVND (reference sequence). In making TCR beta libraries, quantitative 5'-RACE with molecular barcodes was used. TCRdb fed the 5' RACE reads into MiXCR, producing one record per CDR3 protein. Of a few hundred thousand distinct CDR3 sequences in the sample, 20% to 25% were seen once. General study points: One TCR beta motif, made up of 7 or 8 highly homologous variants, appeared characteristic of ankylosing spondylitis blood. Some of these motif variants have turned up before, in reports on reactive arthritis synovial fluid and blood. Those disease-linked clones were CD8+; they were also relatively rare in peripheral blood.

To note about this clonotype: The antigen is not known.

Sequencing was done on a sample of blood, either unsorted or a sorted T cell fraction (not recorded which). The receptor comes from a male donor with ankylosing spondylitis. The chain is built from TRBV19 and TRBJ1-4, with D possibly being TRBD1 (5 bases). CDR3 sequence reads: CASSEQGDSEKLFF. The DNA of the CDR3 is TGTGCCAGTAGTGAGCAGGGAGATAGTGAAAAACTGTTTTTT.